These 10 T cell receptor beta chains originate from one sample sequenced in a study of CD8+ T cells in alopecia areata. Cells that came from pooled cutaneous lymph nodes were sorted using CD4, CD8alpha, NKG2D, NKG2ACE and other markers. RNA, once extracted, was reverse transcribed into cDNA for use as the sequencing template. Assay: immunoSEQ multiplex PCR; the TCRdb copy retains only in-frame clones and omits some. The specimen gives approximately 280,000 clones without singletons; the ten biggest hold 0.9% to 1.5%. The sample comprised CD4+ T cells sorted from a lymph node. These receptors all come from a C3H/HeJ mouse with alopecia areata. The mice in this strain carry MHC haplotype H2-k.

This clone was counted only a few times. The genes and germline here are from mouse. The read is 4 residues too short to cover the CDR3 end, so that end is filled in from the germline J gene. The chain recombines TRBV5 with TRBJ1-1, with D perhaps TRBD1 (6 bases). Trimming pared 0 bases from V and 0 bases from J, leaving 11 bases between. This CDR3 region has 16 residues. From germline, CDR1 is LGHNA and CDR2 YNLKQL (reference sequence). The DNA read from the CDR3 is TGTGCCAGCAGCCAAGAGGGGGACAATGCAAACACA. Protein sequence: CASSQEGDNANT. The complete CDR3 sequence is CASSQEGDNANTEVFF.

A few counts support this clone. Gene names and germline match the mouse. The observed sequence ends 4 residues before the CDR3 terminus, with the missing tail filled in from the germline J gene. The V and J genes are TRBV14 and TRBJ1-1; TRBD1 is a possible D gene (6 bases). Deletions cut 4 bases from V and 1 base from J, with 14 bases between. Germline CDR1 reads SGHDT; CDR2 reads FRDEAV. The CDR3 runs to 15 residues. CDR3 loop: CASSNSGTKNTEVFF. CDR3 DNA, as far as it was read: TGTGCCAGCAGTAACTCCGGGACAAAAAACACA.

Notes on this clone: Germline and genes: mouse. From the germline J gene comes the end of the CDR3, since the read stops 4 residues before it. The chain employs TRBV13-1 and TRBJ2-1; tentatively, D is TRBD1 (7 bases). The CDR3 is 15 amino acids. Germline loops: CDR1 NSHNY, CDR2 SYGAGN. The DNA read from the CDR3 is TGTGCCAGCAGTGATCATAGGGGGCGCGGGGCT. Translating gives CASSDHRGRGA. In full, the CDR3 reads CASSDHRGRGAEQFF.

This clone was observed a handful of times. Gene names refer to mouse genes. Read data end 4 residues before the CDR3 end; the end is taken from the germline J gene. Other DNA sequences of this sample code for an identical CDR3. The rearrangement links TRBV31 to TRBJ1-2, with TRBD1 matching over 7 bases. The ends lost 3 bases at V and 0 bases at J; junction bases unmatched: 4. The germline CDR1 and CDR2 sequences are GKSSPN and SITVG. This CDR3 has 14 residues. The CDR3 bases that were read are TGTGCCTGGAGCCTCGACAGGGCAAACTCC. Translated: CAWSLDRANS. Given in full, the CDR3 is CAWSLDRANSDYTF.

A few counts support this clone. Gene labels here are mouse ones. Sequencing ends 4 residues short of the CDR3 end; the germline J gene provides the rest. The chain recombines TRBV13-1 with TRBJ2-5, with D possibly matching TRBD2 (5 bases). With 4 bases removed from V and 2 bases from J, the gap between germline ends came to 11 bases. Germline V gives CDR1 NSHNY, CDR2 SYGAGN. The CDR3 length is 14 residues. CDR3 DNA, as far as it was read: TGTGCCAGCAGTTGGGGAGGAGGCCAAGAC. Translation gives CASSWGGGQD. The whole CDR3 is CASSWGGGQDTQYF.

In the case of this clone: Each gene name is a mouse one. The CDR3 end lies 4 residues beyond the end of the read and is filled in from the germline J gene. The rearrangement links TRBV1 to TRBJ2-5; 11 bases map to TRBD1. This CDR3 contains 15 residues. CDR1 is NSQYPW and CDR2 is LRSPGD in the germline V gene (reference sequence). The covered CDR3 bases are TGCACCTGCAGTGGGACAGGGGGCGGGAAGGAC. It specifies CTCSGTGGGKD. The entire CDR3 protein reads CTCSGTGGGKDTQYF. Drawing the rest from reference TRBV1 and TRBJ2-5, the complete variable domain is VTLLEQNPRWRLVPRGQAVNLRCILKNSQYPWMSWYQQDLQKQLQWLFTLRSPGDKEVKSLPGADYLATRVTDTELRLQVANMSQGRTLYCTCSGTGGGKDTQYFGPGTRLLVL.

This clone appeared a few times. Gene names are mouse gene names. The CDR3 end is not reached by the read, which stops 4 residues before it; the germline J gene fills it in. The chain recombines TRBV5 with TRBJ2-2; D uncertain. The CDR3 sequence is 15 residues long. The V gene lost 6 bases and the J gene lost 2 bases, with 13 bases spanning the gap. CDR1 LGHNA and CDR2 YNLKQL come from the germline V gene (reference sequence). CDR3 bases read: TGTGCCAGCAGTCTCCCCCAGGCCAACACCGGG. As protein: CASSLPQANTG. The CDR3 reads in full as CASSLPQANTGQLYF.

This clone has only a few counts. Mouse gene names and germline throughout. The sequence runs out 4 residues before the end of the CDR3; the remainder is reconstructed from the germline J gene. The chain employs TRBV13-3 and TRBJ2-5; 8 nucleotides agree with TRBD1. This CDR3 is built from 14 residues. Germline CDR1 and CDR2: NNHDY and SYVADS. V trimming: 3 bases; J trimming: 0 bases; junction bases outside the gene matches: 0. The CDR3 reads CASSGTGNQDTQYF. The CDR3 DNA, read in part, is TGTGCCAGCAGTGGGACAGGGAACCAAGAC.

Details on this clone: Gene names denote mouse genes. The read falls 4 residues short of the CDR3 end, and the missing part is taken from the germline J gene. The genes are TRBV13-3 and TRBJ2-2, with a possible D match to TRBD1 (6 bases). V lost 1 base and J lost 4, with 8 bases in between. The germline V gene encodes CDR1 NNHDY and CDR2 SYVADS. The CDR3 is 14 amino acids. The CDR3 loop reads CASSDRGTTGQLYF. CDR3 DNA (partial): TGTGCCAGCAGTGATAGGGGGACCACCGGG.

This clone was observed a few times. Genes and germline come from the mouse. With the read ending 4 residues before the CDR3 end, the germline J gene is used to fill in that end. The chain recombines TRBV19 with TRBJ2-5; 8 nucleotides match TRBD1. Germline loops: CDR1 FNHDT, CDR2 SITEND (reference sequence). The CDR3 contains 13 residues. The CDR3 region is CASRTTGEDTQYF. CDR3 DNA, as far as it was read: TGTGCCAGCAGGACGACAGGGGAAGAC. The entire variable domain, with the rest obtained from reference TRBV19 and TRBJ2-5, is as follows: GGIITQTPKFLIGQEGQKLTLKCQQNFNHDTMYWYRQDSGKGLRLIYYSITENDLQKGDLSEGYDASREKKSSFSLTVTSAQKNEMAVFLCASRTTGEDTQYFGPGTRLLVL.